Below are 8 T cell receptor beta chains sequenced from a single sample in a study of spatial heterogeneity in lung cancer (dated by TCRdb to the late 2010s). The library was generated by 5' RACE. Sequencing relied on a NextSeq 500. TCRdb reprocessed the public reads (quality trimming at Q25 with fastp, clone calling with MiXCR) and kept in-frame beta chains. Rows merge per CDR3 protein into single entries with the most common DNA and genes. Counted in this sample were 5,500 to 7,500 distinct CDR3 sequences; roughly 2.9% of them appeared once. The ten most abundant clones make up about 21% of the sample. The time point label here, explained by the study, means: sample taken at primary tumor resection. No antigen has been identified for these receptors. The research as a whole found: The number of expanded intratumoral alpha and beta TCRs correlated with the tumor nonsynonymous mutation count.

The sample consisted of lung tumor tissue, taken at surgery. These receptors were obtained from a male donor with early-stage non-small cell lung cancer.

This clonotype is medium-sized in the sample. The V and J genes are TRBV20-1 and TRBJ2-1; the D call may be TRBD1 or TRBD2 (6 bases each). Germline V gene sequence: CDR1 DFQATT, CDR2 SNEGSKA (reference sequence). The CDR3 runs 15 residues. Trimming took 1 base from V and 7 from J, leaving 17 bases between them. For the CDR3, the DNA is TGCAGTGCTAGAGTACCCAGCGGAGGGGGGAATGAGCAGTTCTTC. It specifies CSARVPSGGGNEQFF.

By share, this clonotype counts as medium-sized. The rearrangement uses TRBV6-5 and TRBJ2-6; D tentatively fits TRBD1 or TRBD2 (5 bases each). The CDR3 covers 18 residues. The germline V gene has CDR1 MNHEY and CDR2 SVGAGI. Trimming left V 0 bases short and J 0 bases short, with 12 bases between. The CDR3 protein is CASSYSAGSRSGANVLTF. CDR3 nucleotide sequence: TGTGCCAGCAGTTACTCAGCAGGGAGTCGCTCTGGGGCCAACGTCCTGACTTTC.

At least ten counts were recorded for this clonotype. The chain couples TRBV27 to TRBJ1-2; weak D call: TRBD1 (6 bases). V was clipped by 6 bases and J by 4 bases, with 24 bases between them. Germline assignment: CDR1 MNHEY and CDR2 SMNVEV (reference sequence). CDR3 size: 17 residues. For the CDR3, the DNA is TGTGCCAGCAGCTCACATCGGACAGTCGAGCTGACCTATGGCTACACCTTC. Protein sequence: CASSSHRTVELTYGYTF.

This clonotype was picked up many times. This rearrangement joins TRBV13 to TRBJ1-2, with D maybe TRBD1 (5 bases). The V end lost 4 bases, the J end lost 8 bases, and 14 bases lay between the germline ends. The CDR3 covers 13 residues. The germline gives CDR1 PRHDT, CDR2 FYEKMQ (reference sequence). The CDR3 DNA is TGTGCCAGCAGCTCACAGGTGGTGAGGGGCTACACCTTC. Protein product: CASSSQVVRGYTF.

This clonotype was counted between two and nine times. This chain joins TRBV5-1 and TRBJ2-1, with TRBD2 matching over 11 bases. CDR1 is SGHRS, CDR2 YFSETQ, per germline. This CDR3 contains 16 residues. Trimming cost V 4 bases and J 4 bases; bases outside gene matches: 7. DNA for the CDR3: TGCGCCAGCAGCCCGGGACTAGCGGAGAAGTACAATGAGCAGTTCTTC. Amino acid sequence: CASSPGLAEKYNEQFF. Full variable domain (remainder filled in from reference TRBV5-1 and TRBJ2-1): KAGVTQTPRYLIKTRGQQVTLSCSPISGHRSVSWYQQTPGQGLQFLFEYFSETQRNKGNFPGRFSGRQFSNSRSEMNVSTLELGDSALYLCASSPGLAEKYNEQFFGPGTRLTVL.

The sample holds many counts of this clonotype. The chain has TRBV10-2 and TRBJ2-7; D ambiguous. V shed 4 bases and J shed 2 bases, with 9 bases lying between them. The CDR3 loop spans 13 amino acids. Per germline, CDR1 WSHSY and CDR2 SAAADI. The CDR3 nucleotides read TGCGCCAGCAGTGGCAGGCCTCCCTACGAGCAGTACTTC. Its translation: CASSGRPPYEQYF.

This clonotype was seen repeatedly, ten times or more. V and J are TRBV7-9 and TRBJ1-1; TRBD1 might be the D (5 bases). CDR1 is SEHNR, CDR2 FQNEAQ, per germline (reference sequence). V gave up 4 bases and J gave up 3 bases, with 18 bases separating them. The CDR3 has 16 amino acids. CDR3 DNA sequence: TGTGCCAGCAGCTATCCTCCCGACAGCCGTTACACTGAAGCTTTCTTT. It encodes CASSYPPDSRYTEAFF.

By frequency in the sample, this clonotype is medium-sized. The chain uses TRBV20-1 and TRBJ1-1, with D hard to call. The CDR3 extends over 14 amino acids. Trimming cost V 7 bases and J 1 base, with 16 bases left between them. The germline V gene has CDR1 DFQATT and CDR2 SNEGSKA (reference sequence). The CDR3 sequence is CSVSTHTGNTEAFF. The CDR3 DNA reads as TGCAGTGTATCGACTCATACCGGGAACACTGAAGCTTTCTTT.